These 7 T cell receptor beta chains originate from one sample sequenced in a study of OX40 agonist ivuxolimab in advanced cancers. Sequencing used immunoSEQ multiplex PCR; TCRdb keeps in-frame clones, though not all of them. The sample lists 75,000 to 90,000 clones; around nine tenths were seen once. Here the sequenced sample was CD4+ or CD8+ T cells sorted from blood, taken in a trial of the OX40 agonist ivuxolimab. These receptors all stem from an adult with an advanced solid tumor such as melanoma, head and neck, liver or kidney cancer.

The genes are TRBV9 and TRBJ2-2; D may be TRBD1 or TRBD2 (5 bases each). The V gene lost 4 bases and the J gene lost 5 bases, with 21 bases spanning the gap. The V gene's germline CDR1 is SGDLS and CDR2 YYNGEE. The CDR3 totals 17 residues. The CDR3 bases are TGTGCCAGCAGCCCACCCCTAATGAGGGGACGGACCGGGGAGCTGTTTTTT. Translation gives CASSPPLMRGRTGELFF.

About this clone: One junction end does not reproduce the germline sequence, and a read error may be involved. The V gene is TRBV7-7, the J gene TRBJ2-1; TRBD1 agrees at 10 bases. CDR1 is SSHAT, CDR2 FNYEAQ, per germline (reference sequence). The CDR3 runs to 14 residues. The CDR3 is CASSRGQGNNEQFF. The CDR3 DNA follows: TGTGCTAGCAGCCGGGGACAGGGGAACAATGAGCAGTTCTTC.

V and J are TRBV7-9 and TRBJ2-1; TRBD2 is a possible D gene (7 bases). There are 15 residues in the CDR3. Germline V CDR1 and CDR2: SEHNR, FQNEAQ (reference sequence). Trimming pared 5 bases from V and 3 bases from J, leaving 14 bases between. The CDR3 DNA reads TGTGCCAGCAGCCCCCGGGGGGCTGGCTACAATGAGCAGTTCTTC. This sequence encodes CASSPRGAGYNEQFF.

CDR3 coding DNA: TGTGCCAGCAGCGTGACAGGGAATAATGAAAAACTGTTTTTT. Translating gives CASSVTGNNEKLFF. This chain links TRBV9 with TRBJ1-4; 7 bases are a match to TRBD1. CDR3 length equals 14 residues. CDR1 and CDR2 (germline): SGDLS, YYNGEE. With 2 bases clipped from V and 4 bases from J, the junction kept 2 bases outside the gene matches.

CDR3 DNA: TGTGCCAGTAGTGTACAGCTTCAGCCCCAGCATTTT. This sequence encodes CASSVQLQPQHF. The chain uses TRBV19 and TRBJ1-5, with D hard to call. Trimming removed 5 bases from V and 6 bases from J, with 8 bases in between. Germline CDR1 is LNHDA and CDR2 is SQIVND (reference sequence). The CDR3 is 12 amino acids.

The V call is TRBV10-1, the J call TRBJ1-1; D possibly corresponds to TRBD1 (6 bases). CDR1 is WNHNN, CDR2 SYGVQD, per germline (reference sequence). This CDR3 is built from 12 residues. Deletions cut 5 bases from V and 10 bases from J, with 14 bases between. The CDR3 DNA is TGCGCCAGCAGTCCTGACAGGTTGGGAGCTTTCTTT. It translates to CASSPDRLGAFF.

The rearrangement joins TRBV2 to TRBJ1-2; tentative D call: TRBD1 (5 bases). This CDR3 contains 14 residues. Looked up from germline, CDR1 is SNHLY and CDR2 is FYNNEI. The ends were cut back, 6 bases at V and 3 bases at J, with 14 bases in the middle. The CDR3, as DNA: TGTGCCAGCAGCATTAAAGGGGTCGACTATGGCTACACCTTC. It is translated as CASSIKGVDYGYTF.